Listed below are T cell receptor beta chains from one sample, sequenced in a study of T cell repertoires in ileal Crohn's disease. The protocol was immunoSEQ multiplex PCR, while the TCRdb copy is restricted to in-frame clones and leaves out a portion. The table records 10,000 to 15,000 clones, 70% to 80% of them present only once. Sequencing input: ileal tissue. These receptors were taken from an adult with Crohn's disease. The CDR3 runs from the conserved cysteine through the conserved F or W. The D gene is left open where the match is weak. Clone size is not always given. Where it is, it says once, few, many or a class for expanded clones.

CDR3aa | CDR3nt | j_gene | abundance | v_gene | d_gene
CASSEVVRASQPQHF | TGTGCCAGCAGTGAAGTCGTGAGGGCGTCGCAGCCCCAGCATTTT | TRBJ1-5 | . | TRBV6-1 | .
CASSQGTGNNNSPLHF | TGCGCCAGCAGCCAAGGGACCGGGAATAATAATTCACCCCTCCACTTT | TRBJ1-6 | . | TRBV4-1 | .
CASSSLLANYEQYF | TGTGCCAGCAGCTCCTTGCTAGCGAACTACGAGCAGTACTTC | TRBJ2-7 | . | TRBV7-9 | .
CASSSGLAGGPGELFF | TGTGCCAGTAGTTCAGGACTAGCGGGAGGGCCCGGGGAGCTGTTTTTT | TRBJ2-2 | . | TRBV19 | TRBD2
CASSRQGKNTEAFF | TGTGCCAGCAGCCGACAGGGGAAGAACACTGAAGCTTTCTTT | TRBJ1-1 | . | TRBV11-1 | TRBD1
CASSPTGDTQYF | TGTGCCAGCTCCCCTACGGGGGATACGCAGTATTTT | TRBJ2-3 | . | TRBV18 | .
CASSYSLQSSYEQYF | TGTGCCAGCAGTTACTCGTTACAGAGCTCCTACGAGCAGTACTTC | TRBJ2-7 | once | TRBV6-5 | .
CASSQRGGVYEQYF | TGTGCCAGCAGCCAACGCGGAGGGGTCTACGAGCAGTACTTC | TRBJ2-7 | . | TRBV11-2 | .
CASSPQGYGYTF | TGCGCCAGCAGCCCACAGGGCTATGGCTACACCTTC | TRBJ1-2 | . | TRBV5-1 | .
CSATSGQNYGYTF | TGCAGCGCTACCTCCGGACAGAACTATGGCTACACCTTC | TRBJ1-2 | . | TRBV29-1 | .
CASTGPYSNQPQHF | TGTGCCAGCACAGGTCCCTATAGCAATCAGCCCCAGCATTTT | TRBJ1-5 | . | TRBV28 | .
CATRLGQGQPQHF | TGTGCCACGAGGTTAGGGCAGGGACAGCCCCAGCATTTT | TRBJ1-5 | . | TRBV10-3 | .
CASSLEQGYGYEQYF | TGTGCCAGCAGCTTAGAACAGGGTTATGGCTACGAGCAGTACTTC | TRBJ2-7 | . | TRBV7-9 | .
CAASTGTGMNTEAFF | TGTGCCGCAAGCACCGGGACAGGGATGAACACTGAAGCTTTCTTT | TRBJ1-1 | . | TRBV10-3 | TRBD1
CACTFEYNSPLHF | TGTGCCTGTACTTTCGAGTATAATTCACCCCTCCACTTT | TRBJ1-6 | . | TRBV30 | .
CKTETTWNTEAFF | TGTAAGACAGAGACGACGTGGAACACTGAAGCTTTCTTT | TRBJ1-1 | once | TRBV6-1 | .
CSVEDRLGNTGELFF | TGCAGCGTTGAAGATAGACTAGGTAACACCGGGGAGCTGTTTTTT | TRBJ2-2 | . | TRBV29-1 | .
CASIWTGGVNEQFF | TGTGCCAGCATTTGGACAGGAGGAGTCAATGAGCAGTTCTTC | TRBJ2-1 | . | TRBV6-1 | TRBD1
CASSPGAGQNQPQHF | TGTGCCAGCTCACCCGGGGCGGGACAGAATCAGCCCCAGCATTTT | TRBJ1-5 | few | TRBV18 | TRBD1
CASSLLAGPYNEQFF | TGTGCCAGCAGCTTATTAGCGGGACCCTACAATGAGCAGTTCTTC | TRBJ2-1 | once | TRBV7-2 | TRBD2
CASSLGLGQPQHF | TGTGCCAGCAGCTTAGGTCTCGGTCAGCCCCAGCATTTT | TRBJ1-5 | . | TRBV7-9 | .
CASREGQATYGYTF | TGTGCCAGCAGGGAAGGACAGGCTACCTATGGCTACACCTTC | TRBJ1-2 | . | TRBV6-1 | TRBD1
CASSDRTGRGNTIYF | TGTGCCAGCAGCGATAGGACAGGGAGGGGAAACACCATATATTTT | TRBJ1-3 | . | TRBV7-8 | TRBD1
CASSEGAGTNEKLFF | TGTGCCAGCAGTGAAGGGGCAGGGACTAATGAAAAACTGTTTTTT | TRBJ1-4 | . | TRBV6-1 | .
CASSQGGGTGELFF | TGCGCCAGCAGCCAAGGGGGGGGGACCGGGGAGCTGTTTTTT | TRBJ2-2 | . | TRBV4-1 | TRBD2
CASTDGLAGFGELFF | TGCGCCAGCACCGATGGACTAGCGGGATTCGGGGAGCTGTTTTTT | TRBJ2-2 | . | TRBV5-1 | TRBD2
CASSLGTSEFNEQFF | TGTGCCAGCAGCTTAGGGACTAGCGAATTCAATGAGCAGTTCTTC | TRBJ2-1 | . | TRBV7-9 | TRBD2
CAWSGEKGGYTF | TGTGCCTGGAGTGGGGAGAAGGGTGGCTACACCTTC | TRBJ1-2 | once | TRBV30 | .
CASGRTSGRASFF | TGCGCCAGCGGAAGGACTAGCGGGAGGGCCTCGTTCTTC | TRBJ2-1 | . | TRBV10-2 | TRBD2
CASSLAPGSHEQFF | TGCGCCAGCAGCTTGGCCCCAGGGTCCCATGAGCAGTTCTTC | TRBJ2-1 | once | TRBV5-1 | .
CASSLVTGDYNEQFF | TGTGCCAGCAGCCTAGTGACAGGGGACTACAATGAGCAGTTCTTC | TRBJ2-1 | . | TRBV6-1 | TRBD1
CASSLVRGNPYNEQFF | TGCGCCAGCAGCTTGGTCCGGGGTAACCCCTACAATGAGCAGTTCTTC | TRBJ2-1 | . | TRBV5-1 | .
CASSASTGTYEQYF | TGCGCCAGCAGCGCCTCCACAGGGACCTACGAGCAGTACTTC | TRBJ2-7 | . | TRBV5-1 | .
CASSQGREVLSYEQYF | TGCGCCAGCAGCCAAGGCCGGGAGGTCCTCTCCTACGAGCAGTACTTC | TRBJ2-7 | few | TRBV4-1 | TRBD2
CASSQGQASSYNSPLHF | TGTGCCAGCAGTCAGGGACAGGCCAGCTCCTATAATTCACCCCTCCACTTT | TRBJ1-6 | . | TRBV27 | TRBD1
CASSEWTGDNQPQHF | TGTGCCAGCAGTGAATGGACAGGGGACAATCAGCCCCAGCATTTT | TRBJ1-5 | . | TRBV6-1 | TRBD1
CASSRGLAGVYEQYF | TGTGCCAGCAGCCGGGGACTAGCGGGAGTCTACGAGCAGTACTTC | TRBJ2-7 | . | TRBV7-8 | TRBD2
CASSYSEGGNQPQHF | TGTGCCAGCAGCTACAGTGAGGGGGGCAATCAGCCCCAGCATTTT | TRBJ1-5 | . | TRBV6-5 | .
CASSRESGYNEQFF | TGCGCCAGCTCTAGGGAGTCGGGGTACAATGAGCAGTTCTTC | TRBJ2-1 | . | TRBV5-1 | .
CATRQGDSNTEAFF | TGTGCCACCCGGCAGGGGGACTCTAACACTGAAGCTTTCTTT | TRBJ1-1 | . | TRBV10-3 | TRBD1
CASSPTGGAYEQYF | TGTGCCAGCTCACCCACCGGCGGTGCCTACGAGCAGTACTTC | TRBJ2-7 | . | TRBV18 | .
CASSTSRDLATQHF | TGTGCCAGCAGTACCTCCAGGGATCTAGCGACCCAGCATTTT | TRBJ1-5 | once | TRBV28 | .
CAWSGNRGGGNTIYF | TGTGCCTGGAGTGGGAACAGGGGAGGCGGAAACACCATATATTTT | TRBJ1-3 | . | TRBV30 | TRBD1
CASSLVMTGYYEQYF | TGTGCCAGCAGCTTAGTCATGACTGGTTACTACGAGCAGTACTTC | TRBJ2-7 | . | TRBV11-3 | .
CASSLGGTGNNIEQFF | TGTGCCAGCAGCTTAGGTGGGACAGGGAACAATATTGAGCAGTTCTTC | TRBJ2-1 | . | TRBV13 | TRBD1
CASSLGGVSSYEQYF | TGTGCCAGCAGTTTAGGCGGGGTAAGCTCCTACGAGCAGTACTTC | TRBJ2-7 | . | TRBV28 | .
CASSVPGHPVDEQFF | TGTGCCAGCAGCGTACCGGGACACCCAGTCGATGAGCAGTTCTTC | TRBJ2-1 | . | TRBV28 | .
CASSLVAGYSETQYF | TGCGCCAGCAGCTTGGTGGCAGGGTATTCAGAGACCCAGTACTTC | TRBJ2-5 | . | TRBV5-1 | .
CASSLDYTRIHEKLFF | TGTGCCAGCAGCCTCGACTACACAAGAATTCATGAAAAACTGTTTTTT | TRBJ1-4 | . | TRBV7-2 | .
CASSLTGESGELFF | TGTGCCAGCAGCCTTACAGGGGAGAGCGGGGAGCTGTTTTTT | TRBJ2-2 | few | TRBV11-3 | TRBD1
CASSDPAVGGATTGEQYF | TGTGCCAGCAGTGACCCCGCGGTAGGCGGCGCCACTACGGGGGAGCAGTACTTC | TRBJ2-7 | few | TRBV25-1 | .
CASSQGQGADYGYTF | TGCGCCAGCAGCCAAGGTCAGGGGGCGGACTATGGCTACACCTTC | TRBJ1-2 | few | TRBV4-1 | TRBD1
CASSFGTGTYEQYF | TGTGCCAGCAGCTTCGGGACAGGGACCTACGAGCAGTACTTC | TRBJ2-7 | once | TRBV7-8 | TRBD1
CASSFFWGGLAGANHYNGQFF | TGCGCCAGCAGCTTTTTTTGGGGTGGACTAGCGGGAGCAAACCACTACAATGGGCAGTTCTTC | TRBJ2-1 | . | TRBV5-1 | TRBD2
CASSFSPMNTEAFF | TGTGCCAGCAGCTTTTCCCCAATGAACACTGAAGCTTTCTTT | TRBJ1-1 | . | TRBV7-2 | .
CASSSTSGSTDTQYF | TGCGCCAGCAGCTCGACTAGCGGGAGCACAGATACGCAGTATTTT | TRBJ2-3 | . | TRBV5-1 | TRBD2
CSVDGTGYSYEQYF | TGCAGCGTTGACGGGACAGGGTACTCCTACGAGCAGTACTTC | TRBJ2-7 | . | TRBV29-1 | TRBD1
CASSARQFNTIYF | TGTGCCAGCAGTGCACGACAGTTTAACACCATATATTTT | TRBJ1-3 | . | TRBV28 | .
CASSRRTGGLDEQYF | TGTGCCAGCAGCCGGAGGACAGGGGGCTTGGACGAGCAGTACTTC | TRBJ2-7 | . | TRBV5-4 | TRBD1